These T cell receptor beta chains were read from a single sample in a study of blood T cell repertoires in COVID-19. This table comes from immunoSEQ multiplex PCR, and its TCRdb copy is limited to in-frame clones, with some not included. The repertoire includes about 150,000 clones, over 80% of them detected once, and 2% to 3% sits in the top ten. The specimen was peripheral blood. The source is a man aged 50 or older with active COVID-19. Both conserved end residues are part of each CDR3.

j_gene: TRBJ1-1; v_gene: TRBV7-9; CDR3aa: CATQNRARLNTEAFF
j_gene: TRBJ1-2; v_gene: TRBV4-2; CDR3aa: CASSLEGPGGRGGYGYTF
j_gene: TRBJ1-4; v_gene: TRBV7-9; CDR3aa: CASSLRQTNEKLFF
j_gene: TRBJ2-7; v_gene: TRBV15; CDR3aa: CATSYLRGGEQYF
j_gene: TRBJ2-5; v_gene: TRBV18; CDR3aa: CASSPRERGRGRETQYF
j_gene: TRBJ2-7; v_gene: TRBV12-5; CDR3aa: CASGLGRGYEQYF
j_gene: TRBJ1-6; v_gene: TRBV4-3; CDR3aa: CASSQNRGTGSSPLHF
j_gene: TRBJ1-1; v_gene: TRBV5-1; CDR3aa: CASSLKAGGNTEAFF
j_gene: TRBJ2-5; v_gene: TRBV2; CDR3aa: CASSVTGGFQETQYF
j_gene: TRBJ2-2; v_gene: TRBV9; CDR3aa: CASSLGQGTGELFF
j_gene: TRBJ2-2; v_gene: TRBV2; CDR3aa: CASNEVRANTGELFF
j_gene: TRBJ1-5; v_gene: TRBV2; CDR3aa: CASSFLEAGEPQHF
j_gene: TRBJ2-5; v_gene: TRBV6-6; CDR3aa: CASINRGHSQETQYF
j_gene: TRBJ2-6; v_gene: TRBV10-1; CDR3aa: CASSDRRPGLGLDVLTF
j_gene: TRBJ2-2; v_gene: TRBV2; CDR3aa: CASSGDRGLWTGELFF
j_gene: TRBJ1-3; v_gene: TRBV2; CDR3aa: CASSGAPSPSGNTIYF
j_gene: TRBJ2-2; v_gene: TRBV5-5; CDR3aa: CASSPQRSGELFF
j_gene: TRBJ2-5; v_gene: TRBV18; CDR3aa: CASSPPMRNQETQYF
j_gene: TRBJ1-2; v_gene: TRBV5-1; CDR3aa: CASSWGQAAESYGYTF
j_gene: TRBJ2-7; v_gene: TRBV18; CDR3aa: CASSPGSSEQYF
j_gene: TRBJ2-3; v_gene: TRBV6-2/TRBV6-3; CDR3aa: CASTPASGEGDTQYF
j_gene: TRBJ2-1; v_gene: TRBV5-5; CDR3aa: CASSLGLAIYNEQFF
j_gene: TRBJ2-1; v_gene: TRBV7-7; CDR3aa: CASSLDGGGAVEQFF
j_gene: TRBJ1-5; v_gene: TRBV12-3/TRBV12-4; CDR3aa: CASSPSYYQPQHF
j_gene: TRBJ1-4; v_gene: TRBV5-1; CDR3aa: CASSYGTGNEKLFF
j_gene: TRBJ1-1; v_gene: TRBV5-8; CDR3aa: CASSLWAKNTEAFF
j_gene: TRBJ2-2; v_gene: TRBV18; CDR3aa: CASSLGQANTGELFF
j_gene: TRBJ2-1; v_gene: TRBV7-2; CDR3aa: CASSPRVGGNEQFF
j_gene: TRBJ1-1; v_gene: TRBV10-3; CDR3aa: CAITRGQSRNTEAFF
j_gene: TRBJ2-2; v_gene: TRBV5-1; CDR3aa: CASSLAGLAGATGELFF
j_gene: TRBJ2-7; v_gene: TRBV4-2; CDR3aa: CASSGTGQGHYEQYF
j_gene: TRBJ1-1; v_gene: TRBV6-5; CDR3aa: CASSYPTGGLGTEAFF
j_gene: TRBJ2-2; v_gene: TRBV3-1/TRBV3-2; CDR3aa: CASSLNTGPGELFF
j_gene: TRBJ2-1; v_gene: TRBV19; CDR3aa: CASSITGSSYNEQFF
j_gene: TRBJ1-2; v_gene: TRBV6-6; CDR3aa: CASSRTGALYPSNYGYTF
j_gene: TRBJ1-1; v_gene: TRBV12-5; CDR3aa: CASGSIPRVSNTEAFF
j_gene: TRBJ1-2; v_gene: TRBV27; CDR3aa: CASSLGGQSIYGYTF
j_gene: TRBJ1-2; v_gene: TRBV4-1; CDR3aa: CASSHGTIGNYGYTF
j_gene: TRBJ1-1; v_gene: TRBV7-8; CDR3aa: CASSLRQGNTEAFF
j_gene: TRBJ1-6; v_gene: TRBV7-2; CDR3aa: CASREGQVNSPLHF
j_gene: TRBJ2-7; v_gene: TRBV5-6; CDR3aa: CASSWRQGHTGGQYF
j_gene: TRBJ2-3; v_gene: TRBV5-6; CDR3aa: CASSFWGRPNPTDTQYF
j_gene: TRBJ1-2; v_gene: TRBV7-8; CDR3aa: CASSSLLTENYGYTF
j_gene: TRBJ2-1; v_gene: TRBV7-9; CDR3aa: CASSPSSGVSYNEQFF
j_gene: TRBJ2-6; v_gene: TRBV2; CDR3aa: CASSEAGLSSGANVLTF
j_gene: TRBJ2-1; v_gene: TRBV30; CDR3aa: CAWSYGSGYNEQFF
j_gene: TRBJ2-7; v_gene: TRBV11-2; CDR3aa: CASSSVWTSGLEQYF
j_gene: TRBJ2-1; v_gene: TRBV11-2; CDR3aa: CASSSAFQFLAGDSNEQFF
j_gene: TRBJ1-6; v_gene: TRBV12-5; CDR3aa: CGRRPEGISPLHF
j_gene: TRBJ2-1; v_gene: TRBV7-9; CDR3aa: CASSLAAASGDPIYNEQFF
j_gene: TRBJ2-7; v_gene: TRBV5-6; CDR3aa: CASSSDRSYEQYF
j_gene: TRBJ2-7; v_gene: TRBV5-4; CDR3aa: CASSKGVSGGLEQYF
j_gene: TRBJ2-1; v_gene: TRBV6-5; CDR3aa: CASRTGTGDNNEQFF